This entry features one T cell receptor beta chain sequence. CDR1 and CDR2 from the germline V gene are MNHEY and SVGAGI. V lost 6 bases and J lost 1; bases outside the gene matches: 9. The CDR3 is made up of 15 amino acids. Per the study methods: Using reference gene primer amplification, nucleated cell counts were estimated. Repertoires were generated with immunoSEQ multiplex PCR, while TCRdb's copy carries only in-frame clones and drops some. V, J and clone size were drawn from that table, and D and trimming were deduced from the DNA. This sample has roughly 250,000 clones; about 86% occur once, and the top ten carry 15% to 17%. These data are taken from a study of blood T cell repertoires in COVID-19. Overall study: From the United States, Italy and Spain came samples of acute and convalescent COVID-19. The analysed material was cDNA or gDNA that came from T cells, B-cell-depleted T cells, or PBMCs.

Seattle cases were enrolled at active infection and followed longitudinally. The receptor comes from an older person with COVID-19, enrolled during active disease. The chain uses TRBV6-5 and TRBJ2-7; 7 bases are a match to TRBD2. Sequencing used peripheral blood. The CDR3 loop reads CASSPTLLASYEQYF. The CDR3 DNA is TGTGCCAGCAGCCCAACTTTACTAGCGTCCTACGAGCAGTACTTC.